The rows below give T cell receptor beta chains drawn from one sample of a study of blood T cell repertoires in COVID-19. TCRdb's copy holds only in-frame clones and misses some; the assay was immunoSEQ multiplex PCR. The sample shows approximately 250,000 clones, around four fifths of them seen only once. Sequenced sample: peripheral blood. The receptors were gathered from a woman aged 60-75 years with active or convalescent COVID-19. Both conserved end residues are trimmed from each CDR3. The order of the fields is J gene, V gene, CDR3 protein.

j_gene: TRBJ2-3
v_gene: TRBV11-2
CDR3aa: ASSLGTGDTDTQY

j_gene: TRBJ1-5
v_gene: TRBV6-5
CDR3aa: ASSPLYSNQPQH

j_gene: TRBJ1-2
v_gene: TRBV30
CDR3aa: AWNQGRDGYT

j_gene: TRBJ2-1
v_gene: TRBV10-1
CDR3aa: ASRPNVVLSEQF

j_gene: TRBJ2-7
v_gene: TRBV3-1/TRBV3-2
CDR3aa: ASSQGYGYEQY

j_gene: TRBJ2-1
v_gene: TRBV10-3
CDR3aa: AISRSSAGGSNEQF

j_gene: TRBJ1-4
v_gene: TRBV3-1/TRBV3-2
CDR3aa: ASSHRTGGKFATNEKLF

j_gene: TRBJ2-5
v_gene: TRBV19
CDR3aa: ASSKDRGYGSGETQY

j_gene: TRBJ2-1
v_gene: TRBV7-2
CDR3aa: ASSLDQGTYNEQF

j_gene: TRBJ1-4
v_gene: TRBV28
CDR3aa: ASSLAGSNEKLF

j_gene: TRBJ1-4
v_gene: TRBV19
CDR3aa: ASSGGQIDEKLF

j_gene: TRBJ2-3
v_gene: TRBV4-1
CDR3aa: ASSQALAGAGDTQY

j_gene: TRBJ2-3
v_gene: TRBV19
CDR3aa: AVGTGVRGTDTQY

j_gene: TRBJ2-2
v_gene: TRBV4-1
CDR3aa: ASSQDPQGAGELF

j_gene: TRBJ2-1
v_gene: TRBV30
CDR3aa: AGTSGPYNEQF

j_gene: TRBJ1-4
v_gene: TRBV15
CDR3aa: ATSRDRGGGREKLF

j_gene: TRBJ2-3
v_gene: TRBV10-2
CDR3aa: ASSDLVVSGRTITQY

j_gene: TRBJ1-5
v_gene: TRBV4-1
CDR3aa: ASSQEGTGNYQPQH

j_gene: TRBJ1-2
v_gene: TRBV5-1
CDR3aa: ASSAGTADYGYT

j_gene: TRBJ2-3
v_gene: TRBV5-1
CDR3aa: ASSVWGQGVTDTQY

j_gene: TRBJ1-2
v_gene: TRBV5-4
CDR3aa: ASSPPGQISYGYT

j_gene: TRBJ1-4
v_gene: TRBV20-1
CDR3aa: SASATGEKLF

j_gene: TRBJ1-5
v_gene: TRBV9
CDR3aa: ASSALGGEGQPQH

j_gene: TRBJ2-1
v_gene: TRBV11-2
CDR3aa: ASSRAGPKVDEQF

j_gene: TRBJ2-1
v_gene: TRBV14
CDR3aa: ASSPTRAGTNEQF

j_gene: TRBJ1-1
v_gene: TRBV7-8
CDR3aa: ASSLEVQANTEAF

j_gene: TRBJ2-7
v_gene: TRBV13
CDR3aa: ASSLRDRASYEQY

j_gene: TRBJ2-1
v_gene: TRBV5-1
CDR3aa: ASSLAMSLAGGDNEQF

j_gene: TRBJ2-7
v_gene: TRBV25-1
CDR3aa: ASRPGQGSYEQY

j_gene: TRBJ2-3
v_gene: TRBV27
CDR3aa: ASSLAGRRDTQY

j_gene: TRBJ1-2
v_gene: TRBV5-1
CDR3aa: ASSARQGADYGYT

j_gene: TRBJ1-3
v_gene: TRBV18
CDR3aa: ASSRDRNQISGNTIY

j_gene: TRBJ2-3
v_gene: TRBV5-4
CDR3aa: ASSLETDSSTDTQY

j_gene: TRBJ2-3
v_gene: TRBV5-1
CDR3aa: ASSLLLFGTDTQY

j_gene: TRBJ1-1
v_gene: TRBV28
CDR3aa: ASGQGRVAF

j_gene: TRBJ2-7
v_gene: TRBV5-1
CDR3aa: ASSLAGQGNYEQY

j_gene: TRBJ2-5
v_gene: TRBV4-1
CDR3aa: ASSQSGTGDETQY

j_gene: TRBJ1-3
v_gene: TRBV11-2
CDR3aa: ASSLAFGGQSRNTIY

j_gene: TRBJ2-3
v_gene: TRBV4-1
CDR3aa: ASSLFPGQSTDTQY

j_gene: TRBJ2-7
v_gene: TRBV14
CDR3aa: ASSQVRDRSYEQY

j_gene: TRBJ2-5
v_gene: TRBV12-3/TRBV12-4
CDR3aa: ASSFRGTQY

j_gene: TRBJ2-1
v_gene: TRBV5-1
CDR3aa: ASSSPGQASYNEQF

j_gene: TRBJ1-1
v_gene: TRBV6-5
CDR3aa: ASSYNRGLNTEAF

j_gene: TRBJ2-1
v_gene: TRBV7-3
CDR3aa: ASSYTSGRARNEQF

j_gene: TRBJ1-6
v_gene: TRBV19
CDR3aa: ASSWTGRGDSPLH

j_gene: TRBJ2-5
v_gene: TRBV7-8
CDR3aa: ASSFSGRHQETQY

j_gene: TRBJ1-5
v_gene: TRBV10-3
CDR3aa: AITEAPYSNQPQH

j_gene: TRBJ2-1
v_gene: TRBV6-5
CDR3aa: ASSYRSGGVYNEQF

j_gene: TRBJ1-4
v_gene: TRBV3-1/TRBV3-2
CDR3aa: ASSQGQGEGEKLF

j_gene: TRBJ2-3
v_gene: TRBV25-1
CDR3aa: ASSDRPPGQIVDTQY

j_gene: TRBJ1-2
v_gene: TRBV5-4
CDR3aa: ASSLEGGNYGYT

j_gene: TRBJ2-1
v_gene: TRBV11-3
CDR3aa: ASSLVRGAGKVRSYNEQF

j_gene: TRBJ1-2
v_gene: TRBV29-1
CDR3aa: SVEKGVGYGYT

j_gene: TRBJ1-5
v_gene: TRBV15
CDR3aa: ATSRQGGDQPQH

j_gene: TRBJ2-5
v_gene: TRBV5-6
CDR3aa: ASSLRAGQETQY

j_gene: TRBJ2-1
v_gene: TRBV18
CDR3aa: ASSPLSGRVNEQF

j_gene: TRBJ1-5
v_gene: TRBV5-1
CDR3aa: ASSLAGQGGQPQH

j_gene: TRBJ2-3
v_gene: TRBV5-1
CDR3aa: ASSLALSGGADTQY

j_gene: TRBJ2-7
v_gene: TRBV2
CDR3aa: ASSERLAGQYEQY

j_gene: TRBJ1-2
v_gene: TRBV3-1/TRBV3-2
CDR3aa: ASSQESIVGYGYT